A selection of T cell receptor beta chains follows, all from one sample in a study of shared clonotypes between healthy human individuals. Only in-frame clones appear in the TCRdb table, and some are missing; sequencing was by immunoSEQ multiplex PCR. This sample has approximately 400,000 clones; around 96% occur once, and the top ten carry about 0.32%. Sequencing was carried out using memory CD8+ T cells sorted from blood. These receptors all come from a man aged 30-40 years in good health. Each CDR3 is given with its conserved first and last residue. The order of the fields is clone size, CDR3 length, V gene, D gene, J gene, CDR3 protein, CDR3 DNA. D genes are given only for firm matches. Size tells how often a clone was seen (once, few, many) or the class of an expanded clone, and some rows leave it out.

clone_size: few
cdr3_length: 16
v_call: TRBV7-8
d_call: -
j_call: TRBJ1-5
cdr3_aa: CASSEGRGYSNQPQHF
cdr3_nt: TGTGCCAGCAGCGAAGGGCGGGGCTATAGCAATCAGCCCCAGCATTTT

clone_size: -
cdr3_length: 10
v_call: TRBV10-3
d_call: -
j_call: TRBJ2-7
cdr3_aa: CAIGTGEQYF
cdr3_nt: TGTGCCATCGGAACGGGAGAGCAGTACTTC

clone_size: -
cdr3_length: 12
v_call: TRBV7-3
d_call: -
j_call: TRBJ2-1
cdr3_aa: CASSSGTNEQFF
cdr3_nt: TGTGCCAGCAGCTCCGGGACTAATGAGCAGTTCTTC

clone_size: -
cdr3_length: 13
v_call: TRBV27
d_call: -
j_call: TRBJ2-5
cdr3_aa: CASSPNFHETQYF
cdr3_nt: TGTGCCAGCAGCCCTAACTTCCACGAGACCCAGTACTTC

clone_size: -
cdr3_length: 11
v_call: TRBV5-5
d_call: -
j_call: TRBJ1-1
cdr3_aa: CASSLQGGAFF
cdr3_nt: TGTGCCAGCAGCTTGCAGGGTGGCGCTTTCTTT

clone_size: -
cdr3_length: 16
v_call: TRBV4-2
d_call: TRBD2
j_call: TRBJ2-7
cdr3_aa: CASSPRQGGRAYEQYF
cdr3_nt: TGTGCCAGCAGCCCTCGACAGGGCGGGAGGGCCTACGAGCAGTACTTC

clone_size: -
cdr3_length: 15
v_call: TRBV6-1
d_call: -
j_call: TRBJ1-5
cdr3_aa: CASSPLRDTDQPQHF
cdr3_nt: TGTGCCAGCAGTCCACTCCGGGACACCGATCAGCCCCAGCATTTT

clone_size: -
cdr3_length: 16
v_call: TRBV5-1
d_call: TRBD2
j_call: TRBJ2-1
cdr3_aa: CASSLGGLASSGEQFF
cdr3_nt: TGCGCCAGCAGCTTGGGGGGACTAGCAAGTTCTGGTGAGCAGTTCTTC

clone_size: -
cdr3_length: 14
v_call: TRBV21-1
d_call: -
j_call: TRBJ2-5
cdr3_aa: CASSKVQGEETQYF
cdr3_nt: TGTGCCAGCAGCAAGGTACAGGGAGAAGAGACCCAGTACTTC

clone_size: -
cdr3_length: 17
v_call: TRBV11-3
d_call: -
j_call: TRBJ1-2
cdr3_aa: CASSLVLFGSANYGYTF
cdr3_nt: TGTGCCAGCAGCTTAGTTCTTTTCGGCAGTGCTAACTATGGCTACACCTTC

clone_size: -
cdr3_length: 16
v_call: TRBV5-4
d_call: -
j_call: TRBJ2-1
cdr3_aa: CASSLDAGSSYNEQFF
cdr3_nt: TGTGCCAGCAGCTTGGATGCGGGATCCTCCTACAATGAGCAGTTCTTC

clone_size: -
cdr3_length: 14
v_call: TRBV10-1
d_call: -
j_call: TRBJ2-7
cdr3_aa: CASSDGGQGYEQYF
cdr3_nt: TGCGCCAGCAGTGATGGAGGGCAGGGCTACGAGCAGTACTTC

clone_size: -
cdr3_length: 13
v_call: TRBV19
d_call: -
j_call: TRBJ2-3
cdr3_aa: CASSLASTDTQYF
cdr3_nt: TGTGCCAGTAGTTTAGCTAGCACAGATACGCAGTATTTT

clone_size: -
cdr3_length: 16
v_call: TRBV4-1
d_call: -
j_call: TRBJ1-3
cdr3_aa: CASSQSDWSSGNTIYF
cdr3_nt: TGCGCCAGCAGCCAGTCCGACTGGAGCTCTGGAAACACCATATATTTT

clone_size: -
cdr3_length: 13
v_call: TRBV10-1
d_call: -
j_call: TRBJ2-3
cdr3_aa: CASSWTGTDTQYF
cdr3_nt: TGCGCCAGCAGTTGGACCGGCACAGATACGCAGTATTTT

clone_size: -
cdr3_length: 17
v_call: TRBV4-1
d_call: TRBD2
j_call: TRBJ2-2
cdr3_aa: CASSLEMAGGPPGELFF
cdr3_nt: TGCGCCAGCAGCCTCGAAATGGCGGGAGGGCCCCCCGGGGAGCTGTTTTTT

clone_size: -
cdr3_length: 14
v_call: TRBV19
d_call: TRBD2
j_call: TRBJ2-7
cdr3_aa: CASSKRGSSYEQYF
cdr3_nt: TGTGCCAGTAGTAAGCGGGGGAGCTCCTACGAGCAGTACTTC

clone_size: -
cdr3_length: 16
v_call: TRBV5-4
d_call: TRBD1
j_call: TRBJ1-2
cdr3_aa: CASSLGGAGGNYGYTF
cdr3_nt: TGTGCCAGCAGCTTGGGAGGGGCAGGGGGCAACTATGGCTACACCTTC

clone_size: -
cdr3_length: 15
v_call: TRBV2
d_call: -
j_call: TRBJ1-5
cdr3_aa: CASRPAWNSNQPQHF
cdr3_nt: TGTGCCAGCAGGCCCGCCTGGAATAGCAATCAGCCCCAGCATTTT

clone_size: -
cdr3_length: 16
v_call: TRBV7-2
d_call: TRBD2
j_call: TRBJ2-5
cdr3_aa: CASSLRSGRIQETQYF
cdr3_nt: TGTGCCAGCAGCTTGAGGAGCGGGAGGATCCAAGAGACCCAGTACTTC

clone_size: -
cdr3_length: 13
v_call: TRBV28
d_call: -
j_call: TRBJ1-1
cdr3_aa: CASRRDLRAEAFF
cdr3_nt: TGTGCCAGCAGAAGGGACTTAAGGGCTGAAGCTTTCTTT

clone_size: -
cdr3_length: 15
v_call: TRBV7-2
d_call: TRBD1
j_call: TRBJ2-5
cdr3_aa: CASSLVGTVQETQYF
cdr3_nt: TGTGCCAGCAGCTTAGTCGGGACAGTACAGGAGACCCAGTACTTC